The 14 T cell receptor beta chains given below trace back to one sample, sequenced in a study of Graves' ophthalmopathy and Graves' hyperthyroidism. TCR beta CDR3 regions were amplified from RNA transcripts. Amplification began with first-round RT-PCR using HTBI primers, then second-round multiplex PCR was performed. TCRdb used MiXCR to reprocess the multiplex PCR reads, holding one entry per CDR3 protein. Seen here are 1 million to 1.3 million distinct CDR3 sequences, about two fifths observed once, and the top ten hold around 10%. Sequenced input: peripheral blood or thyroid tissue (not recorded which). These receptors were collected from an adult man with Graves' hyperthyroidism.

The rearrangement joins TRBV10-2 to TRBJ1-6, with D perhaps TRBD1 (6 bases). Trimming shortened V by 3 bases and J by 9 bases, and 12 bases separated the two germline ends. From germline, CDR1 is WSHSY and CDR2 SAAADI. The CDR3 sequence is 14 residues long. The CDR3 DNA follows: TGCGCCAGCAGTGAAGGCAGGGGTGGTTCACCCCTCCACTTT. Protein: CASSEGRGGSPLHF.

Many counts were recorded for this clonotype. This chain joins TRBV7-8 and TRBJ2-2; D is perhaps TRBD2 (6 bases). Between the trimmed V and J ends, which lost 4 bases and 9 bases, there was a span of 24 bases. The germline CDR1 and CDR2 sequences are SGHVS and FQNEAQ. This CDR3 spans 17 amino acids. This CDR3 reads CASSSPKEGRKQRELFF. The CDR3 DNA is TGTGCCAGCAGCTCACCGAAGGAGGGCCGCAAACAGAGGGAGCTGTTTTTT.

This clonotype was detected only once. A read error may explain this, as a much larger clone is one base away. This chain connects TRBV5-5 to TRBJ1-3; maybe TRBD1 (5 bases). The CDR3 runs 14 residues. Per the germline V gene, CDR1 is SGHKS and CDR2 is YYEKEE (reference sequence). The CDR3 DNA sequence: TGTGCCAGCAGCCCGCGGGACTGGGGAAACACCTTATATTTT. Translated: CASSPRDWGNTLYF.

This clonotype was detected a few times. The chain employs TRBV28 and TRBJ2-5; 10 nucleotides match TRBD2. Trimming took 4 bases from V and 5 from J; bases not matched to a gene: 10. The germline V gene encodes CDR1 MDHEN and CDR2 SYDVKM. The CDR3 sequence is 16 residues long. CDR3 region: CASSSVAGGLGETQYF. In DNA form, the CDR3 reads TGTGCCAGCAGTTCCGTAGCGGGGGGACTGGGGGAGACCCAGTACTTC. Together with reference TRBV28 and TRBJ2-5, the CDR3 gives the full variable domain: DVKVTQSSRYLVKRTGEKVFLECVQDMDHENMFWYRQDPGLGLRLIYFSYDVKMKEKGDIPEGYSVSREKKERFSLILESASTNQTSMYLCASSSVAGGLGETQYFGPGTRLLVL.

V usage is TRBV5-1 and J usage is TRBJ2-5; 10 bases map to TRBD1. The CDR3 spans 18 residues. The trim removed 4 bases at V and 0 bases at J, leaving 12 bases unmatched. The germline V gene has CDR1 SGHRS and CDR2 YFSETQ. As DNA, the CDR3 is TGCGCCAGCAGCCGCGGACAGGGGGGGATGGGGTACCAAGAGACCCAGTACTTC. Amino acid sequence: CASSRGQGGMGYQETQYF. The full variable domain, rest sourced from reference TRBV5-1 and TRBJ2-5, is KAGVTQTPRYLIKTRGQQVTLSCSPISGHRSVSWYQQTPGQGLQFLFEYFSETQRNKGNFPGRFSGRQFSNSRSEMNVSTLELGDSALYLCASSRGQGGMGYQETQYFGPGTRLLVL.

In nucleotides, the CDR3 is TGCGCCAGCAGCCAAATGAGGACAGCAACTAATGAAAAACTGTTTTTT. Encoded protein: CASSQMRTATNEKLFF. The rearrangement uses TRBV4-3 and TRBJ1-4; D might be TRBD1 (6 bases). Per the germline V gene, CDR1 is LGHNA and CDR2 is YSLEER. Trimming shortened V by 2 bases and J by 0 bases, and 10 bases separated the two germline ends. The CDR3 is 16 amino acids.

V is TRBV30 and J is TRBJ1-4; the D gene is possibly TRBD1 (5 bases). V lost 5 bases and J lost 15, with 16 bases in between. The CDR3 covers 11 residues. Germline lookup yields CDR1 GTSNPN and CDR2 SVGIG (reference sequence). Here the CDR3 DNA reads TGTGCCTGGTACCGTCGAGGCAGGGTGTTTTTT. It codes for CAWYRRGRVFF. The full variable domain, with the rest looked up from reference TRBV30 and TRBJ1-4, is SQTIHQWPATLVQPVGSPLSLECTVEGTSNPNLYWYRQAAGRGLQLLFYSVGIGQISSEVPQNLSASRPQDRQFILSSKKLLLSDSGFYLCAWYRRGRVFFGSGTQLSVL.

There are many counts of this clonotype. The gene calls are TRBV9 and TRBJ1-1, with D maybe TRBD1 (6 bases). V lost 4 bases and J 1 base, leaving 14 bases between the germline ends. CDR1 SGDLS and CDR2 YYNGEE come from the germline V gene. The CDR3 contains 15 residues. The CDR3 is CASSKTGTPNTEAFF. For the CDR3, the DNA is TGTGCCAGCAGCAAAACCGGGACACCGAACACTGAAGCTTTCTTT.

The chain carries TRBV7-2 and TRBJ2-5, with 14 nucleotides matching TRBD2. The V segment lost 5 bases and the J segment 4 bases; nucleotides outside the gene matches: 6. Germline V gene lookup returns CDR1 SGHTA and CDR2 FQGNSA. The CDR3 sequence is 16 residues long. The CDR3 DNA reads as TGTGCCAGCAGCCCATTCGGACTAGCGGGGGGAGAGACCCAGTACTTC. It translates to CASSPFGLAGGETQYF.

This clonotype was picked up many times. CDR3 protein: CASSLLVGSKAFF. The CDR3 DNA reads TGTGCCAGCAGTTTATTAGTAGGGTCAAAAGCTTTCTTT. The chain has TRBV12-3 or TRBV12-4 and TRBJ1-1; no clear D. With 2 bases removed from V and 9 bases from J, the gap between germline ends came to 13 bases. The CDR3 totals 13 residues.

This chain uses TRBV29-1 with TRBJ1-1; 9 bases match TRBD1. CDR3 size: 16 residues. Germline CDR1 reads SQVTM; CDR2 reads ANQGSEA. Trimming took 1 base from V and 4 from J; bases not matched to a gene: 10. The CDR3 nucleotides read TGCAGCGTTGAAGGGTGGACAGGGGCTTTTGGCACTGAAGCTTTCTTT. Its protein is CSVEGWTGAFGTEAFF.

Worth noting for this clonotype: It may be a read error: a sequence one base away is much more abundant. V is TRBV7-8 and J is TRBJ1-2; D is undetermined. Trimming took 6 bases from V and 5 from J, leaving 7 bases between them. This CDR3 is built from 11 residues. CDR1 and CDR2 (germline): SGHVS, FQNEAQ. CDR3 nucleotides: TGTGCCAGCAGGTCCTGGTATGGCTACACCTTC. It encodes CASRSWYGYTF.

This clonotype was counted at least ten times. J is TRBJ2-7 and V is TRBV5-1, with 7 bases matching TRBD1. The CDR3 has 12 amino acids. V lost 6 bases, J lost 3 bases, and 3 bases stayed unmatched. Germline V gene data show CDR1 as SGHRS and CDR2 as YFSETQ. The CDR3 DNA is TGCGCCAGCACCCGGACAGGCTACGAGCAGTACTTC. Translated: CASTRTGYEQYF.

This clonotype has a count of ten or more. The V gene is TRBV7-9, the J gene TRBJ1-1; D uncertain. The CDR3 spans 14 residues. Germline V gene lookup returns CDR1 SEHNR and CDR2 FQNEAQ (reference sequence). V gave up 1 base and J gave up 1 base, with 7 bases separating them. The CDR3 DNA follows: TGTGCCAGCAGCTTAGTCCGGGGGAACACTGAAGCTTTCTTT. It specifies CASSLVRGNTEAFF. The full variable domain, with the rest looked up from reference TRBV7-9 and TRBJ1-1, is DTGVSQNPRHKITKRGQNVTFRCDPISEHNRLYWYRQTLGQGPEFLTYFQNEAQLEKSRLLSDRFSAERPKGSFSTLEIQRTEQGDSAMYLCASSLVRGNTEAFFGQGTRLTVV.